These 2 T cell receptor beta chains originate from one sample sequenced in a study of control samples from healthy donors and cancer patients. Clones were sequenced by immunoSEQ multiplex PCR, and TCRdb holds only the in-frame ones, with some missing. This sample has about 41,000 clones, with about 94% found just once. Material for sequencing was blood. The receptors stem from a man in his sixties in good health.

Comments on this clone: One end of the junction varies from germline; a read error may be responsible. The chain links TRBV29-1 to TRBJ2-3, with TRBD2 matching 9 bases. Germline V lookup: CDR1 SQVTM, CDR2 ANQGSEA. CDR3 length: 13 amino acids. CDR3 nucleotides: TGCAGCGTGGAAGGGCCTAGCGGGAAGGTTCCGTATTTT. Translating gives CSVEGPSGKVPYF.

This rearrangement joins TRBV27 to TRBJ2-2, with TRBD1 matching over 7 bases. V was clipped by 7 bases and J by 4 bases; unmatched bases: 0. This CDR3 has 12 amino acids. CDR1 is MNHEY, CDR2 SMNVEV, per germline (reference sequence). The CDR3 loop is CASNRGTGELFF. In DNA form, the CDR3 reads TGTGCCAGCAACAGGGGCACCGGGGAGCTGTTTTTT.